This T cell receptor beta chain originates from a study of T cell responses to AZD1222 COVID-19 vaccine. Notes on the study in general: The sample set comprised mostly white British donors with more females, and clonal diversity was possibly underestimated.

A remark on this clone: The antigen is not known.

Assay used: immunoSEQ multiplex PCR; TCRdb lists only in-frame clones, some missing. The data hold about 120,000 clones, with 87% observed a single time. CDR3 length: 14 residues. Looked up from germline, CDR1 is MNHNY and CDR2 is SVGAGI (reference sequence). Trimming left V 3 bases short and J 3 bases short, with 12 bases between. The sample here was peripheral blood, taken on day 0 of AZD1222 vaccination. This receptor was obtained from an adult in good health. This chain connects TRBV6-6 to TRBJ2-7; D gene unclear. CDR3 protein: CASSYSSIYYEQYF. The DNA of the CDR3 is TGTGCCAGCAGTTATTCCAGTATCTACTACGAGCAGTACTTC.